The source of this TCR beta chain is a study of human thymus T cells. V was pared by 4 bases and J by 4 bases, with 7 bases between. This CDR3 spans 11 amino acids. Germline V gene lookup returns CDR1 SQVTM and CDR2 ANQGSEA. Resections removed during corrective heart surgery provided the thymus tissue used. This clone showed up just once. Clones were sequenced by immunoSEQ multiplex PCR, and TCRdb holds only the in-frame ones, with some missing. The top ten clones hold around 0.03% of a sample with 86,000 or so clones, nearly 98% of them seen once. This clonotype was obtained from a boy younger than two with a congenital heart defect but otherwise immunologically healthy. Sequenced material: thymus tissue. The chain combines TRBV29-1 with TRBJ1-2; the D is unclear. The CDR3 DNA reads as TGCAGCGTTGTGGAAGGCTATGGCTACACCTTC. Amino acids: CSVVEGYGYTF.